The text below deals with one T cell receptor beta chain. Its antigen remains undetermined. Base qualities were left out, and no much larger clone turns up one base away. TCR CDR3 regions were amplified from genomic DNA by multiplex PCR using the deep immunoSEQ assay. Extracted genomic DNA from each cell subset was spread evenly across all wells of several immunoSEQ 96-well plates, with each plate serving as a replicate. For sorted subsets, around 0.2 ug of genomic DNA, equivalent to 25,000 to 35,000 T cell genomes, went into each replicate PCR. Purified libraries were quantified with a Qubit 3.0 fluorometer, sized on a Bioanalyzer 2100, and re-quantified with the KAPA Library Quantification kit. Every immunoSEQ 96-well plate was sequenced on a dedicated single-read 150-cycle Illumina NextSeq 550 flow cell. As for the original processing: Because the immunoSEQ output included only junctional sequences and no quality scores, the filtering could not be the same as the filtering used for full-length reads. Sequences were annotated with PyIR, a Python wrapper for IgBLAST v1.9, using IMGT germline references to assign V/J genes and CDR3. Any read was removed if the V/J assignment was weak (E-value above 1e-6), the CDR3 was missing, or the read contained stop codons, out-of-frame junctions, or ambiguous translated residues. V3J clonotypes were defined as sequences sharing the same inferred V gene, J gene, and CDR3 amino acid sequence. The percentage overlap between two repertoires was calculated by dividing the number of shared unique clonotypes by the size of the smaller repertoire. RTK rarefaction, the Chao1 estimator, and Recon v2.1 estimates of unobserved clonotypes were used to assess repertoire richness. Generation probabilities for all TCRbeta clonotypes obtained by the gDNA method from a handful of donors were computed using OLGA. TCRdb took this table from immuneACCESS and kept in-frame rearrangements with V and J called. Such tables lack part of the clones; where checked against another copy, unresolved V genes explain under half of the gap, and the rest is unexplained. Clone size and V and J calls were adopted from that table, with D and trimming inferred from the DNA. The sample table contains around 600,000 clones; only one count was recorded for approximately 97% of them. The ten most abundant clones make up approximately 0.057% of the sample.

Healthy HIV-negative adults with no recently reported acute infections or vaccinations were included as donors. Every donor was a Caucasian adult living in Nashville, Tennessee, USA. CD4+ T cells were enriched by magnetic negative selection, after which naive cells were positively selected on CD45RA and the negative fraction was taken as the memory subset. After blood collection by leukapheresis, PBMCs were isolated using Ficoll-Histopaque density gradient centrifugation and then cryopreserved in the vapor phase of liquid nitrogen. Analytical flow cytometry was used to check the purity and quantity of each magnetically sorted T cell population. Genomic DNA was isolated from each sorted fraction and quantified by UV absorbance on a Nanodrop 2000c. The germline V gene specifies KGHSH as CDR1 and LQKENI as CDR2. The germline V end is reduced by 0 bases and the J end by 4 bases; junction bases left unmatched: 5. Including the terminal cysteine and phenylalanine, the CDR3 comprises 17 residues. Only the CDR3 part of the read is kept: 51 bases, read in frame from the first base.

These data come from a study of shared clonotypes between healthy human individuals (TCRdb year 2020). Broadly, across the study: A couple of women and three men aged 18 to 49 years were included in the cohort. Blood TCR repertoires of about five healthy adults were deeply sequenced to estimate repertoire size and the extent of clonotype sharing between individuals. Per donor, leukapheresis produced somewhere between about 0.8 and 9 billion PBMCs. To increase sequencing depth and limit assay-specific biases, different laboratories used diverse techniques to prepare libraries and sequence TCR repertoires. For each donor, CD4 naive and CD4 memory were each given three plates, CD8 naive was given two plates, and CD8 memory was given one plate. General findings and caveats noted by the study authors: Around 5.4% of naive CD4, 3.5% of naive CD8, approximately 2.2% of memory CD4, and approximately 0.4% of memory CD8 clonotypes were shared across several donors. Compared with non-shared clonotypes, clonotypes shared by all four sorted-subset donors had higher generation probabilities. Pairwise subsampling led to the expectation that sequencing depth would affect the degree of clonotype sharing among donors. Rarefaction of sorted-subset datasets indicated incomplete sequencing despite the large sequencing depth. The genetic and exposure-history diversity represented was limited by the small number of donors. Larger estimated clonotype richness was generally found for naive subsets than for memory subsets. Only blood was sampled, and tissue TCR repertoires likely differ from those in blood.

Sequenced input: naive CD4+ T cells sorted from blood. What the cell subset or site label conveys for this sample: CD45RA+ positively selected. This sequence uses TRBV18 and TRBJ2-3; 12 middle bases align to TRBD2. The sequence was collected from a woman in her twenties or thirties in good health. The nucleotides read TGTGCCAGCTCACCACCAAGTCTAGCGGGAGGGGCAGATACGCAGTATTTT. Its protein is CASSPPSLAGGADTQYF.